The T cell receptor beta chain described here comes from a study of early T cells in non-severe SARS-CoV-2 infection. This CDR3 region has 16 residues. Germline CDR1 and CDR2: SGDLS and YYNGEE. The V and J ends lost 4 bases and 4 bases respectively, with 18 bases between them. Regarding the study as a whole: Matching against VDJdb likely underestimated virus-specific expansions, favoring anti-spike CD8.

Attachment of unique molecular identifiers was made to individual cDNA molecules. TCRdb processed the 5' RACE reads anew with MiXCR; each CDR3 protein has one entry. The repertoire holds over 85,000 distinct CDR3 sequences, roughly an eighth seen once, with less than 4.5% in the top ten. For this clonotype: As yet, its antigen is unknown.

The TCR was taken from an adult who was a healthcare worker with PCR-confirmed SARS-CoV-2 infection or an uninfected control (not recorded which). The gene calls are TRBV9 and TRBJ1-3, with a weak D call TRBD1 (6 bases). The starting material was whole blood, obtained at baseline. CDR3 coding DNA: TGTGCCAGCAGCCCTGACAGGCCTTTAGGGGGAAACACCATATATTTT. It specifies CASSPDRPLGGNTIYF. The whole variable domain, filled in from reference TRBV9 and TRBJ1-3, reads DSGVTQTPKHLITATGQRVTLRCSPRSGDLSVYWYQQSLDQGLQFLIQYYNGEERAKGNILERFSAQQFPDLHSELNLSSLELGDSALYFCASSPDRPLGGNTIYFGEGSWLTVV.